This entry lists 17 T cell receptor beta chains sequenced from one sample in a study of regulatory T cells in long-lasting Graves disease. Library construction for TCR beta used iRepertoire HTBI primers and Arm-PCR of CDR3 regions. TCRdb re-analysed the multiplex PCR reads in MiXCR, keeping a single row per CDR3 protein. The sample contains about 450,000 distinct CDR3 sequences, about 25% of which appear only once. Time point indicated: persistent/refractory GD, antithyroid drugs over 5 years with positive TRAb. PBMC-extracted RNA yielded the TCR library. The sample in question was peripheral blood mononuclear cells (PBMCs), obtained when the disease was refractory, from a patient treated with antithyroid drugs. The receptor set was obtained from a female donor with Graves disease.

Note on this clonotype: This clone may be a read error of a much larger clone one base away. This sequence joins TRBV28 and TRBJ2-7; 11 bases are a match to TRBD1. CDR1 and CDR2 (germline): MDHEN, SYDVKM. The CDR3 spans 20 residues. J gave up 2 bases and V 3 bases, and 18 bases lay outside the gene matches. CDR3 sequence: CASSFHLIPGQGVDAYEQYF. CDR3 nucleotides: TGTGCCAGCAGTTTTCACCTTATCCCGGGACAGGGGGTCGACGCCTACGAGCAGTACTTC.

This clonotype turned up a few times. The junction and the germline gene differ at one end; a read error may be behind it. This chain joins TRBV6-1 and TRBJ1-2; no clear D gene. The CDR3 contains 15 residues. CDR1 MNHNS and CDR2 SASEGT come from the germline V gene. The CDR3 DNA is TGTGCCAGCAGCGAAGCCGAGAGACCTAACTATGGCTACACCTTC. Translation gives CASSEAERPNYGYTF.

This chain's CDR3 is CASSLGGQGVTYEQYF. Written as DNA, the CDR3 is TGTGCCAGCAGCTTGGGAGGCCAGGGAGTGACCTACGAGCAGTACTTC. J is TRBJ2-7 and V is TRBV7-2, with a possible D match to TRBD2 (6 bases). Germline V lookup: CDR1 SGHTA, CDR2 FQGNSA. Trimming shortened V by 3 bases and J by 2 bases, and 17 bases separated the two germline ends. CDR3 length: 16 residues.

The chain is built from TRBV7-6 and TRBJ2-2, with 11 nucleotides matching TRBD2. Trimming at V came to 1 base and at J to 2 bases, leaving 12 bases not matched to a gene. This CDR3 region has 20 residues. Germline CDR1 and CDR2: SGHVS and FNYEAQ. The CDR3 DNA reads as TGTGCCAGCAGCTTAGGAGGAAGCCTAGCGGGAGGAGATAACACCGGGGAGCTGTTTTTT. The encoded protein is CASSLGGSLAGGDNTGELFF.

The V and J genes are TRBV9 and TRBJ2-7; D is uncertain. The CDR3 runs to 13 residues. Germline CDR1 SGDLS, CDR2 YYNGEE. V gave up 0 bases and J gave up 5 bases, with 9 bases separating them. The CDR3: CASSVVGSHEQYF. Here the CDR3 DNA reads TGTGCCAGCAGCGTAGTGGGAAGCCACGAGCAGTACTTC.

In its sample, this clonotype was seen many times. V and J are TRBV12-3 or TRBV12-4 and TRBJ2-7, with D perhaps matching TRBD2 (6 bases). The CDR3 is 15 amino acids. V lost 6 bases and J lost 6, with 21 bases in between. DNA of the CDR3: TGTGCCAGCAGCTCGGGGGTTCGCGCTTCGGGCGAGCAGTACTTC. It codes for CASSSGVRASGEQYF.

This clonotype was observed many times. This sequence joins TRBV18 and TRBJ2-5; D possibly corresponds to TRBD1 (5 bases). This CDR3 has 13 amino acids. V was cut by 6 bases and J by 2 bases, with 10 bases left in between. The germline V gene encodes CDR1 KGHSH and CDR2 LQKENI. The DNA of the CDR3 is TGTGCCAGCTCGTCGAACAGGCAAGAGACCCAGTACTTC. It translates to CASSSNRQETQYF.

V and J are TRBV19 and TRBJ1-2; perhaps TRBD1 as D (6 bases). Germline CDR1 and CDR2: LNHDA and SQIVND (reference sequence). Trimming removed 5 bases at V and 4 bases at J, with 11 bases between. CDR3 length: 13 residues. CDR3 nucleotides: TGTGCCAGTAGTCCAGGACAGCCCTATGGCTACACCTTC. This gives the protein CASSPGQPYGYTF.

This clonotype showed up just a few times. The chain carries TRBV20-1 and TRBJ1-2; D is unclear. Germline CDR1 is DFQATT and CDR2 is SNEGSKA (reference sequence). The CDR3 has 14 residues. V gave up 6 bases and J gave up 1 base, with 15 bases separating them. CDR3 nucleotides: TGCAGTGCCTTGGGAAGATACATTAACTATGGCTACACCTTC. Protein product: CSALGRYINYGYTF.

This clonotype was detected only a few times. The chain combines TRBV29-1 with TRBJ2-6; D assignment may be TRBD1 or TRBD2 (5 bases each). Germline CDR1 is SQVTM and CDR2 is ANQGSEA. CDR3 size: 16 residues. V was clipped by 6 bases and J by 0 bases, with 15 bases between them. This CDR3 is CSVLRDGDSGANVLTF. As DNA, the CDR3 is TGCAGCGTACTCCGGGACGGTGACTCTGGGGCCAACGTCCTGACTTTC.

This clonotype was observed at least ten times. The chain is built from TRBV6-1 and TRBJ1-2, with no clear D. Looked up from germline, CDR1 is MNHNS and CDR2 is SASEGT. The CDR3 length is 12 residues. The ends were cut back, 7 bases at V and 5 bases at J, with 11 bases in the middle. The CDR3 is CASTSEVYGYTF. The CDR3 DNA reads as TGTGCCAGCACCTCAGAGGTGTATGGCTACACCTTC.

The rearrangement uses TRBV30 and TRBJ2-7; 10 nucleotides align to TRBD2. This CDR3 is 15 amino acids long. Germline assignment: CDR1 GTSNPN and CDR2 SVGIG (reference sequence). The trim removed 4 bases at V and 1 base at J, leaving 7 bases unmatched. CDR3 amino acids: CAWMVSGRLSYEQYF. The CDR3 region has the DNA TGTGCCTGGATGGTTAGCGGGAGGTTGTCCTACGAGCAGTACTTC.

The CDR3 DNA reads TGCAGTGCAAAAGACCGGGAGATCCAAGAGACCCAGTACTTC. Translation: CSAKDREIQETQYF. The chain uses TRBV20-1 and TRBJ2-5; possibly TRBD2 for D (6 bases). Germline V gene sequence: CDR1 DFQATT, CDR2 SNEGSKA (reference sequence). Between the trimmed V and J ends, which lost 6 bases and 1 base, there was a span of 15 bases. The CDR3 covers 14 residues.

This clonotype was seen only a few times. J is TRBJ2-3 and V is TRBV28, with 15 bases aligning to TRBD2. This CDR3 contains 16 residues. Trimming cost V 6 bases and J 11 bases; bases outside gene matches: 12. The germline V gene encodes CDR1 MDHEN and CDR2 SYDVKM. In DNA form, the CDR3 reads TGTGCCAGCAGAGATCACGGACTAGCGGGAGGGCCTTTGCAGTATTTT. Its translation: CASRDHGLAGGPLQYF.

This rearrangement joins TRBV28 to TRBJ1-3; D is undetermined. V dropped 5 bases and J dropped 0 bases, with 11 bases sitting between them. CDR1 and CDR2 from the germline V gene are MDHEN and SYDVKM. The CDR3 has 15 residues. CDR3 sequence: CASSPSRGSGNTIYF. Here the CDR3 DNA reads TGTGCCAGCAGTCCATCCCGGGGCTCTGGAAACACCATATATTTT.

The chain has TRBV10-3 and TRBJ2-1; 12 nucleotides match TRBD1. This CDR3 has 15 residues. In germline, CDR1 is ENHRY, CDR2 SYGVKD. The V segment lost 10 bases and the J segment 8 bases; nucleotides outside the gene matches: 12. CDR3 loop: CATQDPGQGADEQFF. In DNA, the CDR3 is TGTGCCACTCAGGATCCGGGACAGGGGGCGGATGAGCAGTTCTTC.

This clonotype showed up just a few times. This chain joins TRBV30 and TRBJ2-7, with D tentatively TRBD2 (5 bases). Germline V gene data show CDR1 as GTSNPN and CDR2 as SVGIG (reference sequence). This CDR3 has 13 residues. V dropped 0 bases and J dropped 7 bases, with 13 bases sitting between them. CDR3 region: CAWSVLRTGEQYF. The CDR3 DNA follows: TGTGCCTGGAGTGTACTTAGGACGGGGGAGCAGTACTTC.